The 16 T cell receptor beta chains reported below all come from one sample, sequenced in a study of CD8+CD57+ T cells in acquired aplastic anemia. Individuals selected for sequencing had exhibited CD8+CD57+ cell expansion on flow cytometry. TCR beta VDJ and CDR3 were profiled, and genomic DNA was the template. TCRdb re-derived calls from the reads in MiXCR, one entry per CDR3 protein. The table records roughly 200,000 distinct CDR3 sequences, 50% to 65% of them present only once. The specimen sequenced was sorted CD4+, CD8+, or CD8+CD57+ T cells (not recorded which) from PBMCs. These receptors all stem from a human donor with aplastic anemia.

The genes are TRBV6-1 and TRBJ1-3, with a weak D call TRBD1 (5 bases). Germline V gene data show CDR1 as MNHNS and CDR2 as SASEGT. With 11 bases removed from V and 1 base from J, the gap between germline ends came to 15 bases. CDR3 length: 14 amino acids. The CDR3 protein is CAGGDAGSGNTIYF. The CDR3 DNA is TGTGCCGGCGGGGACGCAGGGTCTGGAAACACCATATATTTT.

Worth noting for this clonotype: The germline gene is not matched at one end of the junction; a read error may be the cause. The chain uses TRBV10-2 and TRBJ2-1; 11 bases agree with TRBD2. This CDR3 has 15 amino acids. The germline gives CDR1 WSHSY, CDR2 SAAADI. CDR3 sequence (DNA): TGTGCCAGCAGTGACGTAGCGGGGGGGCTCAATGAGCAGTTCTTC. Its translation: CASSDVAGGLNEQFF.

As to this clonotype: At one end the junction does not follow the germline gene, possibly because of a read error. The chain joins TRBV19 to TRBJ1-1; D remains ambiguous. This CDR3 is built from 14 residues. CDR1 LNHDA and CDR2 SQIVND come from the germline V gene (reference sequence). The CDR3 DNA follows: TGCGCCAGTAGTACCCAGGCTGGGGACACTGAAGCTTTCTTT. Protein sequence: CASSTQAGDTEAFF.

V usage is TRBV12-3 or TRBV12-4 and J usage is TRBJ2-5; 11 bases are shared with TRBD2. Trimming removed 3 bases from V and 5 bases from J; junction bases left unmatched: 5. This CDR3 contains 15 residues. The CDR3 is CASSLGLADGETQYF. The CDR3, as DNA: TGTGCCAGCAGTTTGGGACTAGCGGACGGTGAGACCCAGTACTTC.

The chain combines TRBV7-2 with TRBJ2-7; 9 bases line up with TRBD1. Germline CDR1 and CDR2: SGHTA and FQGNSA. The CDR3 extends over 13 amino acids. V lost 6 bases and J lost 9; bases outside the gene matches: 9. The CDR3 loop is CASSAGTGHRQYF. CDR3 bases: TGTGCCAGCAGTGCCGGGACAGGGCATAGGCAGTACTTC.

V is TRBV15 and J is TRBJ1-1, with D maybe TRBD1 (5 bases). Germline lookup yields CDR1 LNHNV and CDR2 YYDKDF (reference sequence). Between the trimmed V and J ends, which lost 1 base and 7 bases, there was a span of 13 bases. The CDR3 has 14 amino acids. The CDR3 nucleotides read TGTGCCACCAGCAGAGGGGGGGTCATACTTGAAGCTTTCTTT. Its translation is CATSRGGVILEAFF.

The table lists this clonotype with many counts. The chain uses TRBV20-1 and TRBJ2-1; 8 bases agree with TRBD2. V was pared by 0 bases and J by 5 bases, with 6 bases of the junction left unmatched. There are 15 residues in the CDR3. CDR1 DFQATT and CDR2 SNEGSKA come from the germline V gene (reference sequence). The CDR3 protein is CSARDRGGLNNEQFF. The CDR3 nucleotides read TGCAGTGCTAGAGATCGGGGGGGCCTCAACAATGAGCAGTTCTTC.

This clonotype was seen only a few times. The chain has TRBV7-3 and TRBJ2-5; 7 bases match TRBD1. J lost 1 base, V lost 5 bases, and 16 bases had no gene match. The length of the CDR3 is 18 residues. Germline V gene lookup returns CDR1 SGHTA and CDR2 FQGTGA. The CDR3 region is CASSPPNRDSPAQETQYF. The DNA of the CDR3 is TGTGCCAGCAGCCCTCCCAACCGGGACAGCCCAGCCCAAGAGACCCAGTACTTC.

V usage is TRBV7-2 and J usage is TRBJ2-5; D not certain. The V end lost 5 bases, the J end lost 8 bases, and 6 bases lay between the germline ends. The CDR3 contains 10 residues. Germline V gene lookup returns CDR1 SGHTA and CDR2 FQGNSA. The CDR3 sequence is CASSRGTQYF. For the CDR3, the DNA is TGTGCCAGCAGCCGCGGAACCCAGTACTTC.

The CDR3, as DNA: TGTGCCAGCACCAACCAGGGTATCAGTTCACCCCTCCACTTT. This translates into CASTNQGISSPLHF. V is TRBV12-3 or TRBV12-4 and J is TRBJ1-6, with D maybe TRBD1 (5 bases). V was shortened by 7 bases and J by 9 bases, with 16 bases between the two germline ends. The length of the CDR3 is 14 residues.

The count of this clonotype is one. The CDR3 spells CASSQVAGGGTQYF. CDR3 in DNA: TGTGCCAGCAGCCAAGTAGCGGGGGGAGGTACGCAGTATTTT. The chain couples TRBV7-8 to TRBJ2-3; TRBD2 matches at 10 bases. The length of the CDR3 is 14 residues. J was trimmed by 8 bases and V by 5 bases; bases with no gene match: 7. The V gene's germline CDR1 is SGHVS and CDR2 FQNEAQ.

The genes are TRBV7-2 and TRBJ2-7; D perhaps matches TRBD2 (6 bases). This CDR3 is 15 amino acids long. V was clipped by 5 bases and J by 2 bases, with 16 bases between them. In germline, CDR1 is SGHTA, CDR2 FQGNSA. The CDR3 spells CASSARGTGTYEQYF. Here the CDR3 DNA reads TGTGCCAGCAGCGCCCGGGGGACCGGAACCTACGAGCAGTACTTC.

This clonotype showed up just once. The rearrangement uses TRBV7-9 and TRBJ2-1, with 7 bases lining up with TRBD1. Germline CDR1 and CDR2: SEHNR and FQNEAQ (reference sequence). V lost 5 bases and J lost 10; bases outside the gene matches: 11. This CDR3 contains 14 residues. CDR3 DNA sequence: TGTGCCAGCAGCCGGGACGGACAGGAACGGGAGCAGTTCTTC. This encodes CASSRDGQEREQFF.

CDR3 bases: TGTGCCAGCAGCTTAGCGCTTGCGGGAGGGCCCAACGAGCAGTACTTC. This encodes CASSLALAGGPNEQYF. The V call is TRBV11-1, the J call TRBJ2-7; TRBD2 matches 9 bases. Germline V gene sequence: CDR1 SGHAT, CDR2 FQDESV (reference sequence). V shed 0 bases, J shed 5 bases, and the junction held 8 bases outside the gene matches. The CDR3 is 16 amino acids.

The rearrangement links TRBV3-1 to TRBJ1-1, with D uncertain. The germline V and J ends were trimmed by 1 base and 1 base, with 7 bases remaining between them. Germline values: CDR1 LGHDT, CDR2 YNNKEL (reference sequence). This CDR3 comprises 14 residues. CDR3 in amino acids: CASSQAATNTEAFF. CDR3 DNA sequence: TGTGCCAGCAGCCAAGCTGCGACGAACACTGAAGCTTTCTTT.

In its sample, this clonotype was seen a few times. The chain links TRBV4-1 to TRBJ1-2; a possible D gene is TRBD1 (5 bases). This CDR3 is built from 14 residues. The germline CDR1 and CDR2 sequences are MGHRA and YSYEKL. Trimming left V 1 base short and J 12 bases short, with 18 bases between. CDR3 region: CASSQGEMGTGNTF. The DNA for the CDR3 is TGCGCCAGCAGCCAAGGGGAAATGGGGACTGGAAACACCTTC.